Sequencing of this TCR beta chain was carried out in a study of identical twins. Overall study results and limits: For out-of-frame alpha sequences shared by twins, low generation probability was in excess. Twin pairs had excess sharing that was weaker in beta out-of-frame sequences. High-abundance cord blood beta clonotypes had fewer insertions; memory repertoires showed none.

TCRdb re-called the 5' RACE reads through MiXCR, storing one row per CDR3 protein. The sample has 300,000 to 400,000 distinct CDR3 sequences; 12% are singletons. To note about this clonotype: What it binds is not known.

V lost 5 bases, J lost 4 bases, and 12 bases lay in between. This CDR3 is built from 14 residues. This same sample was also taken into another study, of yellow fever vaccine responses in identical twins. That work states: Twins reportedly had a vaccine T cell response that seemed partly convergent, partly personalized.

Sequenced: CD8+ T cells sorted from blood. The receptor was derived from a woman between 18 and 29 years old in good health. The chain recombines TRBV12-3 or TRBV12-4 with TRBJ2-4, with D perhaps matching TRBD1 (6 bases). CDR3 nucleotides: TGTGCCAGCAGTCCACTAGGGACAAAAAACATTCAGTACTTC. It encodes CASSPLGTKNIQYF.